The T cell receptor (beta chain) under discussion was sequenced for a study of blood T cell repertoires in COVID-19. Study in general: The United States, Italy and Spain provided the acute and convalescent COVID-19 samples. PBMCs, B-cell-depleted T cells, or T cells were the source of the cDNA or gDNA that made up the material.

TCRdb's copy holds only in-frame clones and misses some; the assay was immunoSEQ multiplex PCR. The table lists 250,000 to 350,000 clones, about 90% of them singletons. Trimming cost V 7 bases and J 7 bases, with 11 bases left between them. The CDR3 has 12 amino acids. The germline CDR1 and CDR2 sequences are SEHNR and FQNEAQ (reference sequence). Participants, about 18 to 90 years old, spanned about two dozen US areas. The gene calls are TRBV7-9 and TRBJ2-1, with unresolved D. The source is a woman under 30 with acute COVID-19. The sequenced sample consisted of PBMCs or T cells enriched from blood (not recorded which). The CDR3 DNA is TGTGCCAGCACCGTGAACGGGAATGAGCAGTTCTTC. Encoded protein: CASTVNGNEQFF.